Sequencing of this T cell receptor beta chain was carried out in a study of cytomegalovirus exposure and HLA in healthy donors. Overall study context: Membership in the Caucasian-associated ancestry cluster was found for 81% of roughly 400 genotyped donors.

Primers included in the PCR were 60 Vbeta and 13 Jbeta primers. The table came from immunoSEQ multiplex PCR; TCRdb's copy has only in-frame clones and leaves some out. The sample carries 120,000 or so clones, around three quarters recorded once. Concerning this clone: As yet, its antigen is unknown.

Trimming took 1 base from V and 7 from J; bases not matched to a gene: 9. This CDR3 contains 15 residues. Germline values: CDR1 SNHLY, CDR2 FYNNEI. Regarding the study as a whole: An analysis that came later showed most CMV-associated TCR beta chains appearing HLA-restricted. Among the sequence variants, a highly shared cluster was likely an artifact of sequencing. A list of approximately 160 TCR beta chains associated with cytomegalovirus was given.

The sequencing sample was made of PBMCs. The rearrangement links TRBV2 to TRBJ1-1, with 7 bases that match TRBD1. This clonotype was sampled from a human donor in good health. CDR3 DNA sequence: TGTGCCAGCAGTGAAGGAAAACTGGGACAGATTGAAGCTTTCTTT. Translation gives CASSEGKLGQIEAFF.